The sequence of this TCR beta chain was determined in a study of T cells in Graves' hyperthyroidism and ophthalmopathy. Regarding the study as a whole: Through a model of 13 V-J features, ophthalmopathy was separated from stable hyperthyroidism.

Uncontrolled infection, other autoimmune disease, pregnancy and lactation each barred patients from inclusion. Diagnostic decisions used clinical symptoms, serum thyroxine and TRAb, thyroid ultrasound and orbital computed tomography. V lost 4 bases to trimming and J lost 6 bases, with 8 bases between them. Germline values: CDR1 SGHRS, CDR2 YFSETQ. The CDR3 covers 12 residues. This clonotype was counted at least ten times. Its antigen remains unidentified. Amplification yielded TCR beta CDR3 regions, with RNA transcripts as the source. With the HTBI primer set, the TCR CDR3 went through a first round of RT-PCR. TCRdb redid the calling of the multiplex PCR reads with MiXCR, one entry per CDR3 protein. The table includes over 350,000 distinct CDR3 sequences, approximately 14% detected once.

The sample comprised blood. The sequence came from a man aged 18 to 30 with Graves' ophthalmopathy. V usage is TRBV5-1 and J usage is TRBJ2-1; D is perhaps TRBD2 (5 bases). CDR3 in amino acids: CASSRTRNEQFF. DNA of the CDR3: TGCGCCAGCAGCAGGACTCGCAATGAGCAGTTCTTC.